One sample yielded the 5 T cell receptor beta chains listed below, sequenced in a study of brain metastases from non-small cell lung cancer. The data were produced by immunoSEQ multiplex PCR, yet TCRdb's version contains in-frame clones alone and is incomplete. Altogether roughly 14,000 clones are present, under 85% being singletons, with the ten largest covering less than 9%. The specimen was primary lung tumor tissue. These TCRs come from a donor over 35 with non-small cell lung cancer.

The J gene is TRBJ2-2, the V gene TRBV29-1; tentative D call: TRBD2 (5 bases). V lost 6 bases and J lost 0, with 11 bases in between. The germline V gene has CDR1 SQVTM and CDR2 ANQGSEA. This CDR3 spans 14 amino acids. CDR3 bases: TGCAGCGTAGACGGACTTCCGAACACCGGGGAGCTGTTTTTT. This codes for CSVDGLPNTGELFF.

The chain couples TRBV2 to TRBJ1-6; D is perhaps TRBD1 (5 bases). Germline CDR1 SNHLY, CDR2 FYNNEI. Trimming shortened V by 3 bases and J by 0 bases, and 6 bases separated the two germline ends. There are 15 residues in the CDR3. The DNA for the CDR3 is TGTGCCAGCAGTGACGACAGCTCCTATAATTCACCCCTCCACTTT. Its protein product is CASSDDSSYNSPLHF.

This chain connects TRBV4-1 to TRBJ1-1, with a tentative D call TRBD1 (6 bases). The germline gives CDR1 MGHRA, CDR2 YSYEKL. CDR3 length: 13 amino acids. With 0 bases removed from V and 7 bases from J, the gap between germline ends came to 9 bases. The CDR3: CASSQDRGFEAFF. The CDR3 nucleotides are TGCGCCAGCAGCCAAGACAGGGGATTTGAAGCTTTCTTT.

The J gene is TRBJ2-6, the V gene TRBV7-3; D may be TRBD1 or TRBD2 (5 bases each). Trimming stripped 5 bases from V and 4 bases from J, with 21 bases between. CDR3 size: 18 residues. The V gene's germline CDR1 is SGHTA and CDR2 FQGTGA. DNA of the CDR3: TGTGCCAGCAGCCCGAGAATGGGCTCCGGGGCCGGGGCCAACGTCCTGACTTTC. It encodes CASSPRMGSGAGANVLTF.

The V gene is TRBV5-1, the J gene TRBJ2-3, with 9 positions matching TRBD1. Germline V lookup: CDR1 SGHRS, CDR2 YFSETQ. The ends lost 4 bases at V and 0 bases at J; junction bases unmatched: 3. The CDR3 extends over 15 amino acids. The CDR3 bases are TGCGCCAGCAGCCAACAGGGGGCTAGCACAGATACGCAGTATTTT. This gives the protein CASSQQGASTDTQYF.